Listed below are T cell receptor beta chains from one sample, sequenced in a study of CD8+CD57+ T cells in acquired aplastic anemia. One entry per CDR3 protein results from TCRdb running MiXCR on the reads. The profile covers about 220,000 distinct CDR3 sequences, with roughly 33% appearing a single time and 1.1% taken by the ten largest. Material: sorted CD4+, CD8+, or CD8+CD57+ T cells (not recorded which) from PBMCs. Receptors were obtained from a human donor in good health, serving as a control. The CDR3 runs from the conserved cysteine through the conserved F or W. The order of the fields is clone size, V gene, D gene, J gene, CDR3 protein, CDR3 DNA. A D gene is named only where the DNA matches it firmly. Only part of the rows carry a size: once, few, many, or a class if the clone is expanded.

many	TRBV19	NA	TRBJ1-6	CASSMIQPGGSPLHF	TGTGCCAGTAGTATGATCCAGCCGGGGGGTTCACCCCTCCACTTT
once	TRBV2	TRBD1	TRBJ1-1	CASSGTGEAFF	TGTGCCAGCAGCGGGACAGGGGAAGCTTTCTTT
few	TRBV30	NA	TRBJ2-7	CAWSVGQTYEQYF	TGTGCCTGGAGTGTAGGTCAGACTTACGAGCAGTACTTC
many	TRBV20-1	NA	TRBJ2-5	CSARSSGKETQYF	TGCAGTGCTAGAAGTTCAGGGAAAGAGACCCAGTACTTC
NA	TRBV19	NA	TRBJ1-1	CASSRAFF	TGTGCCAGTAGTAGAGCTTTCTTT
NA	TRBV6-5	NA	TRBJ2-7	CATTSRGDEQYF	TGTGCCACAACCTCTAGAGGAGACGAGCAGTACTTC
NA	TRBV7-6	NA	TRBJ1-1	CASSSVGTEAFF	TGTGCCAGCAGCAGCGTAGGCACTGAAGCTTTCTTT
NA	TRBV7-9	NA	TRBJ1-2	CASSLALHGYTF	TGTGCCAGCAGCTTAGCTCTCCATGGCTACACCTTC
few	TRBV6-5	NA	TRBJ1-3	CASSYRPGSGNTIYF	TGTGCCAGCAGTTATAGGCCAGGGTCTGGAAACACCATATATTTT
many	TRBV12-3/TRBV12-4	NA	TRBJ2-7	CASSRARGEQYF	TGTGCCAGCAGTAGAGCTAGGGGCGAGCAGTACTTC
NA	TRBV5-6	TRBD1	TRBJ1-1	CASSPNDRGFITEAFF	TGTGCCAGCAGCCCGAATGACAGGGGGTTCATCACTGAAGCTTTCTTT
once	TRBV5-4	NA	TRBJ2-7	CASSSGGIAPPCSYEQYF	TGTGCCAGCAGCTCCGGCGGGATTGCACCTCCGTGCTCCTACGAGCAGTACTTC
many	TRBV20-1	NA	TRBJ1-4	CSARDDSEKLFF	TGCAGTGCTAGAGACGACAGCGAAAAACTGTTTTTT
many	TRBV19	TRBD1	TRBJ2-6	CASNSAGGFGANVLTF	TGTGCCAGTAATTCGGCAGGGGGCTTTGGGGCCAACGTCCTGACTTTC
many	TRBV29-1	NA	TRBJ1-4	CSVEISGIGEKLFF	TGCAGCGTTGAAATCTCAGGGATTGGTGAAAAACTGTTTTTT
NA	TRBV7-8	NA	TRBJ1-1	CASSQEWGNTEAFF	TGTGCCAGCAGCCAAGAATGGGGGAACACTGAAGCTTTCTTT
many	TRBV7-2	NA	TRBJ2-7	CASSQWGFGIEQYF	TGTGCCAGCAGCCAGTGGGGGTTCGGCATCGAGCAGTACTTC
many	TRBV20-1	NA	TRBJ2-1	CSATESYNEQFF	TGCAGTGCCACGGAGTCTTACAATGAGCAGTTCTTC
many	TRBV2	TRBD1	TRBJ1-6	CASSEAPPGTGSSYNSPLHF	TGTGCCAGCAGTGAAGCGCCCCCCGGGACAGGGAGCTCCTATAATTCACCCCTCCACTTT
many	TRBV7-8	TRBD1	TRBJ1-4	CASGGQVNEKLFF	TGTGCCAGCGGGGGACAGGTGAATGAAAAACTGTTTTTT
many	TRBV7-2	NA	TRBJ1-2	CASSQDRSAYGYTF	TGTGCCAGCAGCCAAGACAGGAGCGCCTATGGCTACACCTTC
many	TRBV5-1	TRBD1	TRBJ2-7	CASQRGGASSYEQYF	TGCGCCAGCCAAAGAGGGGGCGCGAGCTCCTACGAGCAGTACTTC
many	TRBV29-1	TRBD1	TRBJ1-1	CSAPGQGPGTEAFF	TGCAGCGCACCAGGACAGGGACCGGGGACTGAAGCTTTCTTT
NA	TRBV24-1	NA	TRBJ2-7	CATSARGAGNDYEQYF	TGTGCCACCAGTGCTAGAGGGGCAGGCAACGACTACGAGCAGTACTTC
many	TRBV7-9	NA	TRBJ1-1	CASSLHMNTEAFF	TGTGCCAGCAGCCTCCATATGAACACTGAAGCTTTCTTT
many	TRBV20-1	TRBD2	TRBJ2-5	CSARLAGGPGSQETQYF	TGCAGTGCTAGACTAGCGGGAGGGCCGGGGTCTCAAGAGACCCAGTACTTC
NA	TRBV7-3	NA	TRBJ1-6	CASSARTPLHF	TGTGCCAGCAGCGCCCGGACACCCCTCCACTTT
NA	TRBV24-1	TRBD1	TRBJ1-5	CATSPPPGQGFSQPQHF	TGTGCCACCAGCCCCCCCCCGGGACAGGGATTCTCTCAGCCCCAGCATTTT
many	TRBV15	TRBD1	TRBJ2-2	CATSRRATGGQIGELFF	TGTGCCACCAGCAGACGTGCCACAGGGGGCCAGATCGGGGAGCTGTTTTTT
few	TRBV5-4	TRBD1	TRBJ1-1	CASSWGTGIEAFF	TGTGCCAGCAGCTGGGGGACAGGGATTGAAGCTTTCTTT
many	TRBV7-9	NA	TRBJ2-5	CASSLSRGQETQYF	TGTGCCAGCAGCTTAAGCAGGGGCCAAGAGACCCAGTACTTC
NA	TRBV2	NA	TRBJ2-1	CASSLGRGETYNEQFF	TGTGCCAGCAGCCTGGGCAGGGGGGAGACCTACAATGAGCAGTTCTTC
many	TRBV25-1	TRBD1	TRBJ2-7	CASSDPRGLDEQYF	TGTGCCAGCAGTGACCCCAGGGGGCTGGACGAGCAGTACTTC
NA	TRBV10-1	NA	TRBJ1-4	CASSGTSNTEKLFF	TGCGCCAGCAGTGGGACGTCGAACACTGAAAAACTGTTTTTT
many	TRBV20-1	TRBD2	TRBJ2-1	CSARRLAGAYNEQFF	TGCAGTGCTAGAAGACTAGCGGGAGCGTACAATGAGCAGTTCTTC